The 26 T cell receptor beta chains given below trace back to one sample, sequenced in a study of T cells after posttransplantation cyclophosphamide. Assay: immunoSEQ multiplex PCR; the TCRdb copy retains only in-frame clones and omits some. The table shows 15,000 to 20,000 clones, with about 82% occurring only once. Methotrexate plus calcineurin inhibitor accompanied controls' myeloablative marrow transplants; sampling was 1 year later. Here the sequenced sample was PBMCs, taken roughly 470 days after allogeneic stem cell transplant with calcineurin inhibitor and methotrexate. Receptors originate from a male patient in his thirties who received an allogeneic stem cell transplant from an unrelated donor, was CMV-positive, and had acute and chronic GVHD. Some T cells may have come from the graft donor.

Concerning this clone itself: One junction end disagrees with the germline gene, perhaps due to a read error. The chain combines TRBV30 with TRBJ2-7; weak D call: TRBD2 (6 bases). There are 12 residues in the CDR3. Germline V CDR1 and CDR2: GTSNPN, SVGIG (reference sequence). The CDR3 coding sequence is TGTGCCGGGAGTGTAGCGGATGGCGAGCAGTACTTC. This translates into CAGSVADGEQYF.

V gene TRBV5-4 combines with J gene TRBJ1-2; 9 bases line up with TRBD1. The CDR3 is 14 residues long. The J segment lost 6 bases and the V segment lost 4 bases, leaving 7 bases of the junction unmatched. Germline-derived CDR1 and CDR2 are SGHNT and YYREEE (reference sequence). The CDR3 coding sequence is TGTGCCAGCAGCACCCGGGACAGGGTTCATGGCTACACCTTC. Protein: CASSTRDRVHGYTF. Combining the CDR3 with reference TRBV5-4 and TRBJ1-2 gives the whole variable domain ETGVTQSPTHLIKTRGQQVTLRCSSQSGHNTVSWYQQALGQGPQFIFQYYREEENGRGNFPPRFSGLQFPNYSSELNVNALELDDSALYLCASSTRDRVHGYTFGSGTRLTVV.

This chain links TRBV13 with TRBJ1-4, with 7 positions matching TRBD1. The CDR3 length is 14 residues. J gave up 6 bases and V 5 bases, and 6 bases lay outside the gene matches. Germline assignment: CDR1 PRHDT and CDR2 FYEKMQ (reference sequence). CDR3 sequence: CASSPQGEDEKLFF. The DNA for the CDR3 is TGTGCCAGCAGCCCCCAGGGGGAGGATGAAAAACTGTTTTTT.

This chain links TRBV5-1 with TRBJ1-5, with D possibly TRBD1 on 6 matching bases. The CDR3 loop spans 14 amino acids. V was clipped by 4 bases and J by 5 bases, with 13 bases between them. Germline lookup yields CDR1 SGHRS and CDR2 YFSETQ. The CDR3 sequence is CASSALGQHQPQHF. The DNA for the CDR3 is TGCGCCAGCAGCGCGCTAGGACAGCATCAGCCCCAGCATTTT.

The chain couples TRBV9 to TRBJ2-6; D is perhaps TRBD2 (5 bases). Germline CDR1 SGDLS, CDR2 YYNGEE. The CDR3 has 15 residues. V lost 0 bases to trimming and J lost 2 bases, with 6 bases between them. This chain's CDR3 is CASSVGEPGANVLTF. CDR3 sequence (DNA): TGTGCCAGCAGCGTAGGGGAGCCTGGGGCCAACGTCCTGACTTTC.

The genes are TRBV7-3 and TRBJ2-4; perhaps TRBD2 as D (6 bases). The CDR3 is 17 amino acids. From germline, CDR1 is SGHTA and CDR2 FQGTGA. Trimming removed 5 bases at V and 0 bases at J, with 17 bases between. The CDR3 DNA sequence: TGTGCCAGCAGCAACGGGGGTGGCGGCCTAGCCAAAAACATTCAGTACTTC. Protein product: CASSNGGGGLAKNIQYF.

The rearrangement uses TRBV7-8 and TRBJ1-1; TRBD1 is a possible D gene (6 bases). The V end was cut by 0 bases, the J end by 4 bases, with 9 bases between. This CDR3 is built from 14 residues. Germline V gene sequence: CDR1 SGHVS, CDR2 FQNEAQ. In nucleotides, the CDR3 is TGTGCCAGCAGCTTAGCGGGGGCCTCCACTGAAGCTTTCTTT. Translating gives CASSLAGASTEAFF.

The rearrangement uses TRBV11-2 and TRBJ2-1; TRBD2 agrees at 8 bases. The CDR3 totals 17 residues. Germline CDR1 reads SGHAT; CDR2 reads FQNNGV. The V gene end was trimmed by 5 bases and the J gene end by 0 bases; junction bases not matched to a gene: 9. The CDR3 here is CASSHRSGGVSYNEQFF. CDR3 DNA sequence: TGTGCCAGCAGCCACAGGAGCGGGGGAGTCTCCTACAATGAGCAGTTCTTC.

The chain links TRBV9 to TRBJ1-2; D is possibly TRBD1 (5 bases). The CDR3 covers 14 residues. Trimming took off 4 bases at V and 2 bases at J, with 12 bases between the two ends. CDR1 and CDR2 (germline): SGDLS, YYNGEE. The CDR3 nucleotides read TGTGCCAGCAGCCCCTCCCAGGGAAACTATGGCTACACCTTC. It yields the protein CASSPSQGNYGYTF.

CDR3 sequence: CASSQRGAGGPRSEAFF. The CDR3 bases are TGCGCCAGCAGCCAACGGGGGGCAGGGGGCCCGAGGTCTGAAGCTTTCTTT. V gene TRBV4-3 combines with J gene TRBJ1-1, with 8 positions matching TRBD1. The germline CDR1 and CDR2 sequences are LGHNA and YSLEER. This CDR3 spans 17 amino acids. V shed 2 bases and J 6 bases; nucleotides not matched to a gene: 14.

The chain has TRBV4-2 and TRBJ1-2, with 9 bases fitting TRBD1. The germline gives CDR1 LGHNA, CDR2 YNFKEQ. Germline trimming cut 3 bases from V and 7 bases from J; bases unmatched to any gene: 6. CDR3 length: 14 residues. This CDR3 reads CASSHLQGAGGYTF. CDR3 DNA sequence: TGTGCCAGCAGCCACTTACAGGGGGCTGGTGGCTACACCTTC.

This clone was counted a few times. The V and J genes are TRBV7-9 and TRBJ2-7; maybe TRBD2 (6 bases). Germline lookup yields CDR1 SEHNR and CDR2 FQNEAQ (reference sequence). Trimming took 5 bases from V and 3 from J, leaving 20 bases between them. The CDR3 length is 16 residues. CDR3 coding DNA: TGTGCCAGCAGCCTTAGGACGGGGGTGGGGGTCTACGAGCAGTACTTC. This encodes CASSLRTGVGVYEQYF.

The chain carries TRBV21-1 and TRBJ1-5; the D call in the table, TRBD1, was not verified against the DNA. TRBV21-1 is a pseudogene segment. The CDR3 length is 20 residues. CDR3 in DNA: TGTGCCAGCAGCAAAGAAAAGATCCCAGGGGGCCGCGAGGGCAATCAGCCCCAGCATTTT. Translating it yields CASSKEKIPGGREGNQPQHF.

The gene calls are TRBV18 and TRBJ2-5; D is undetermined. The germline V gene has CDR1 KGHSH and CDR2 LQKENI. The V and J ends lost 4 bases and 3 bases respectively, with 3 bases between them. The CDR3 length is 11 residues. This CDR3 reads CASSLKETQYF. In DNA form, the CDR3 reads TGTGCCAGCTCACTTAAAGAGACCCAGTACTTC.

This chain connects TRBV19 to TRBJ2-7, with TRBD2 matching over 13 bases. The CDR3 consists of 20 residues. CDR1 is LNHDA and CDR2 is SQIVND in the germline V gene (reference sequence). With V trimmed by 2 bases and J by 5 bases, 18 bases remained unmatched. CDR3 DNA sequence: TGTGCCAGTAGTATAACCCGCTATGGAACTAGCGGGAGGGCCCTCGACGAGCAGTACTTC. The encoded protein is CASSITRYGTSGRALDEQYF.

The rearrangement joins TRBV14 to TRBJ2-1; D not certain. V shed 4 bases and J shed 7 bases, with 17 bases lying between them. This CDR3 is 15 amino acids long. The germline gives CDR1 SGHDN, CDR2 FVKESK. The CDR3: CASSPYVRSQNEQFF. The CDR3 region has the DNA TGTGCCAGCAGCCCCTATGTGAGGTCTCAGAATGAGCAGTTCTTC.

This clone was counted a few times. The rearrangement uses TRBV18 and TRBJ1-4, with a weak D call TRBD1 (6 bases). This CDR3 spans 13 amino acids. In germline, CDR1 is KGHSH, CDR2 LQKENI. The V and J ends lost 10 bases and 5 bases respectively, with 14 bases between them. In nucleotides, the CDR3 is TGTGCCACCGCAGGGGATAGAAATGAAAAACTGTTTTTT. Translated, it gives CATAGDRNEKLFF.

Concerning this clone: The germline gene is not matched at one end of the junction; a read error may be the cause. The same CDR3 can be traced to other DNA sequences in this sample. The gene calls are TRBV4-3 and TRBJ1-6; 7 bases fit TRBD1. Germline assignment: CDR1 LGHNA and CDR2 YSLEER. The length of the CDR3 is 16 residues. Written as DNA, the CDR3 is TGCGCCAGCAGCCAAGCCAGGGACAGCCGAAATTCCCCCCTCCACTTT. Translated, it gives CASSQARDSRNSPLHF.

The rearrangement uses TRBV7-2 and TRBJ2-5, with D unresolved. CDR3 length: 14 residues. Germline-derived CDR1 and CDR2 are SGHTA and FQGNSA. With 1 base removed from V and 4 bases from J, the gap between germline ends came to 10 bases. The CDR3 spells CASSLVGSGETQYF. CDR3 nucleotide sequence: TGTGCCAGCAGCTTAGTCGGCTCGGGAGAGACCCAGTACTTC.

The chain joins TRBV10-3 to TRBJ2-3; 7 positions match TRBD2. The V and J ends lost 3 bases and 0 bases, in that order; junction bases with no gene match: 0. This CDR3 region has 14 residues. The germline CDR1 and CDR2 sequences are ENHRY and SYGVKD. The CDR3, as DNA: TGTGCCATCAGTGACGGGGGGAGCACAGATACGCAGTATTTT. Its translation is CAISDGGSTDTQYF.

V and J are TRBV6-6 and TRBJ1-1; 7 bases map to TRBD1. This CDR3 contains 15 residues. Germline trimming cut 4 bases from V and 5 bases from J; bases unmatched to any gene: 10. From germline, CDR1 is MNHNY and CDR2 SVGAGI (reference sequence). For the CDR3, the DNA is TGTGCCAGCAGTTCCCCCCGACAGGGCAAGACTGAAGCTTTCTTT. The encoded protein is CASSSPRQGKTEAFF.

The gene calls are TRBV6-5 and TRBJ2-5; weak D call: TRBD2 (5 bases). Deletions cut 6 bases from V and 5 bases from J, with 19 bases between. Germline CDR1 is MNHEY and CDR2 is SVGAGI. CDR3 size: 15 residues. CDR3 loop: CASSTGIHFQETQYF. In DNA, the CDR3 is TGTGCCAGCAGCACCGGGATCCATTTCCAGGAGACCCAGTACTTC.

The chain has TRBV19 and TRBJ2-7; D might be TRBD2 (6 bases). The CDR3 totals 14 residues. CDR1 is LNHDA, CDR2 SQIVND, per germline (reference sequence). V lost 1 base, J lost 3 bases, and 10 bases lay in between. The CDR3 protein is CASSIAGLIYEQYF. CDR3 bases: TGTGCCAGTAGTATAGCCGGACTAATCTACGAGCAGTACTTC.

This clone was recorded a few times. CDR3 loop: CASRLALLREGRGSYEQYF. DNA of the CDR3: TGTGCAAGTCGCTTAGCGCTTTTGCGGGAGGGGAGAGGATCCTACGAGCAGTACTTC. J is TRBJ2-7 and V is TRBV12-2; TRBD2, the D gene given by the table, was not confirmed from the DNA. TRBV12-2 is listed as a pseudogene. The CDR3 is made up of 19 amino acids.

The chain is built from TRBV9 and TRBJ2-1; TRBD2 matches at 8 bases. The CDR3 has 15 residues. The V gene's germline CDR1 is SGDLS and CDR2 YYNGEE. The V and J ends lost 0 bases and 2 bases, in that order; junction bases with no gene match: 1. CDR3 bases: TGTGCCAGCAGCGTAGAAGCGGGGGCCTACAATGAGCAGTTCTTC. It is translated as CASSVEAGAYNEQFF.

The chain carries TRBV4-2 and TRBJ2-7; the D gene is possibly TRBD2 (6 bases). This CDR3 has 13 amino acids. Germline loops: CDR1 LGHNA, CDR2 YNFKEQ. Trimming stripped 4 bases from V and 5 bases from J, with 12 bases between. CDR3: CASSRRGFHEQYF. As DNA, the CDR3 is TGTGCCAGCAGCCGGCGGGGTTTCCACGAGCAGTACTTC.